The source of this T cell receptor (beta chain) is a study of blood T cell repertoires in COVID-19. Study details: The United States, Italy and Spain supplied acute and convalescent COVID-19 samples.

As originally analysed: Nucleated cell counts were estimated from reference gene primer amplification. Profiling relied on immunoSEQ multiplex PCR, and the TCRdb table lists in-frame clones only, not all of them. The DNA gave D and trimming, while V, J and clone size come from that table. Of 250,000 or so clones listed, roughly 88% are singletons. This CDR3 region has 16 residues. Trimming pared 1 base from V and 0 bases from J, leaving 11 bases between. Germline V lookup: CDR1 SGHTA, CDR2 FQGNSA. This chain uses TRBV7-2 with TRBJ2-3; D is perhaps TRBD1 (5 bases). The clonotype originates from a man older than 75 with acute or convalescent COVID-19. Sequenced sample: peripheral blood. The CDR3 protein is CASSLEGASSTDTQYF. CDR3 DNA sequence: TGTGCCAGCAGCTTAGAAGGGGCTTCTAGCACAGATACGCAGTATTTT.